This T cell receptor beta chain appears in the sequencing data of a study of cytomegalovirus exposure and HLA in healthy donors. Study-wide results and limits: For presence/absence analyses, sequencing depth was assumed to be roughly uniform across donors.

PCR amplification relied on 60 Vbeta primers (plus 13 Jbeta primers). Using immunoSEQ multiplex PCR, the repertoire was profiled, and TCRdb retains in-frame clones only, with some absent. This table has fewer than 200,000 clones, approximately 77% appearing once. Germline CDR1 SGDLS, CDR2 YYNGEE. V shed 1 base and J 3 bases; nucleotides not matched to a gene: 6. The CDR3 loop spans 17 amino acids. A note on this clone: Its matching antigen is unknown.

This TCR came from a male donor in good health and CMV-seronegative. The specimen was PBMCs. V gene TRBV9 combines with J gene TRBJ2-1, with 11 bases that match TRBD2. The CDR3 loop reads CASSVSPSGRNYNEQFF. The DNA of the CDR3 is TGTGCCAGCAGCGTATCGCCTAGCGGGAGGAACTACAATGAGCAGTTCTTC. Supplemented by reference TRBV9 and TRBJ2-1, the full variable domain reads DSGVTQTPKHLITATGQRVTLRCSPRSGDLSVYWYQQSLDQGLQFLIQYYNGEERAKGNILERFSAQQFPDLHSELNLSSLELGDSALYFCASSVSPSGRNYNEQFFGPGTRLTVL.